The source of this T cell receptor beta chain is a study of blood T cell repertoires in COVID-19 (dated by TCRdb to the early 2020s). Some background on the complete study: Samples covering the acute and convalescent phases of COVID-19 were provided by collaborators in the United States, Italy and Spain. The material from the prospective study consisted of cDNA or gDNA derived from T cells, B-cell-depleted T cells, or PBMCs. The dataset comprised deeply sampled blood TCRbeta repertoires from subjects exposed to, actively infected with, or recovered from COVID-19. A freely available public database, intended as a resource for researchers studying the immune response to SARS-CoV-2, is where the repertoires were released. The samples were drawn from the first 160 participants of the ongoing ImmuneRACE study and from 950 to 1,500 subjects provided by 6 global collaborators. Sample metadata almost always included a de-identified subject ID, COVID-19 status, age in years and sex. Where available, HLA class I and class II types were taken from metadata supplied by the sample provider and were not determined by assay-based typing.

Turning to this clone: Its antigen specificity is not known. Base-call qualities are not available, and no considerably larger clone is one nucleotide away.

Each collaborating institution followed its own protocols to collect whole blood in K2EDTA tubes. Collaborator samples were shipped for TCRbeta analysis as frozen whole blood, isolated PBMCs, or DNA extracted from either sample type. TCRbeta CDR3 regions were amplified from genomic DNA using the immunoSEQ Assay, a bias-controlled multiplex PCR. As for the original processing: The number of nucleated cells in each sample was estimated by amplification of reference gene primers within the assay. Sequence reads were collapsed and filtered to measure the absolute abundance of every unique TCRbeta CDR3 rearrangement. For each sample, productive Simpson clonality was calculated as the square root of Simpson's diversity index across productive rearrangements. TCRdb retrieved this table from immuneACCESS and kept in-frame rearrangements only. Not all clones are present; in checked studies, unresolved V genes account for under half, and no reason is known for the remainder. V, J and clone size derive from that table, while D and trimming were established from the DNA sequence. For this sample the table gives about 290,000 clones, of which 80% to 90% were detected only once. Of the sample, about 3% falls within the top ten clones.

What the research found in general, with its limitations: How much clinical and demographic metadata was included differed by source and by participant, and the metadata was provided uncurated.

CDR1 and CDR2, per the germline V gene, are SQVTM and ANQGSEA. At the junction V is shortened by 5 bases and J by 4 bases; bases outside the gene matches: 11. CDR3 length: 14 amino acids, cysteine to phenylalanine. Only CDR3 DNA is held: 42 bases, read in frame from base 1. The chain employs TRBV29-1 and TRBJ2-7; a stretch of 7 junction bases matches TRBD2. The sequencing input was peripheral blood. The clonotype was recovered from a woman in her twenties or thirties with active or convalescent COVID-19. The nucleotide sequence is given as TGCAGCGTTTATGGGCCTAGCGGAAGTTACGAGCAGTACTTC. Its amino acids are CSVYGPSGSYEQYF.